This TCR beta chain appears in the sequencing data of a study of identical twins. Points from the study as a whole: Out-of-frame beta sequences exhibited a weaker degree of excess twin sharing. Twin sharing of out-of-frame TCR alpha was underestimated by models in monozygotic pairs.

Note on this clonotype: The antigen is unknown.

All donors were healthy Caucasians. The CDR3 runs to 16 residues. The germline CDR1 and CDR2 sequences are SGHVS and FQNEAQ. V lost 5 bases and J 0 bases, leaving 16 bases between the germline ends. TCRdb passed the 5' RACE reads through MiXCR, listing each CDR3 protein once. The table records approximately 500,000 distinct CDR3 sequences, over 12% of them present only once. The same specimen was also included in a second study, on yellow fever vaccine responses in identical twins.

The chain links TRBV7-8 to TRBJ2-5; D may be TRBD1 (6 bases). The TCR originated in a woman between 18 and 30 years old in good health. The sequencing input was CD4+ T cells sorted from blood. CDR3 loop: CASSGRGQQYQETQYF. The CDR3 nucleotides read TGTGCCAGCAGCGGTAGGGGACAACAGTACCAAGAGACCCAGTACTTC.